The T cell receptor beta chain under discussion was sequenced for a study of human versus mouse CDR3 diversity and MHC coevolution (dated 2017 in TCRdb). About the full investigation: The immunoSEQ assay was reported to detect one in 200,000 T cells and to minimize multiplex PCR amplification bias. Across mouse and human samples, each sample had between about 5.5 x 10^6 and 1.7 x 10^7 valid reads. As a reference point for TCR selection on multiple MHC II alleles, the study used human naive CD4 T cell repertoires and compared them against human-TCR-locus transgenic mice that have a single MHC II. Three healthy volunteer blood donors were included in the human cohort, with one aged 30 to 40, one aged 40 to 50 and one aged 60 to 69 at collection. Overall study results and their limits: The largest TCR beta repertoire according to iCHAO1 estimates belonged to humans, at approximately 1.7 million clonotypes, a result attributed likely to selection by multiple MHC II molecules. On average, humans had more CDR3 deletions and insertions than mice did, pointing to greater exonuclease and TdT activity. The lowest clonal inequality scores among all compared groups were observed in most of the three human donors. Because human T cells were selected on about 6 MHC II alleles, repertoire diversity in humans and mice was not considered directly comparable.

Note on this clone: Its recognized antigen is unknown. No base-level quality is on record; no much larger clone is a single base apart.

For CDR1 and CDR2, the germline V gene lists SGHTA and FQGNSA. After removal of 5 bases from V and 6 bases from J, the junction retains 12 bases not matched to a gene. Measured from the cysteine to the phenylalanine, the CDR3 is 16 residues long. Only the CDR3 part of the read is kept: 48 bases, read in frame from the first base. The QIAGEN blood and tissue kit was used to extract genomic DNA from sorted cells, and the DNA was quantified on a NanoDrop 1000. Deep sequencing and quantification of TCR alpha and beta chains were performed on the immunoSEQ platform by multiplex PCR of genomic DNA. Regarding the original processing steps: Annotation of the TCR sequences relied on IMGT gene and region definitions. As a stand-in for the preselection repertoire, out-of-frame rearrangements were used and set against in-frame clonotypes. To estimate repertoire size, the study used the iCHAO1 estimator that comes with the immunoSEQ platform. Clonal inequality was measured with a Gini index on in-frame amino acid clonotypes, based on the Lorenz curve. Shared clonotypes were counted with the intersect function of the R package tcR, and similarity was scored with the Jaccard index. V, J and V-J usage frequencies went into a principal component analysis run with the R prcomp function, with no normalization applied. TCRdb limited this immuneACCESS table to in-frame rearrangements with V and J called. A share of clones is missing; checked studies link under half to unresolved V genes, and the rest is unexplained. Clone size and the V and J calls come from that table; the DNA yielded D and trimming. The sample includes roughly 86,000 clones, with about 94% observed a single time. The ten largest clones take up 1.1% to 1.5% of the sample.

Fluorescence-activated cell sorting was used to isolate naive CD4 T cells, defined as CD45RO-negative and CD62L-positive, from PBMCs. From each donor, approximately 50 ml of fresh peripheral blood was taken, and Ficoll density centrifugation was then used to isolate PBMCs. Sorting was performed on a FACSAria III instrument, with purity above 85% for all samples. The TCR was taken from a person between 25 and 70 years old in good health. This chain is built from TRBV7-2 and TRBJ1-2; TRBD1 lines up with 10 middle nucleotides. The sequenced sample was naive CD4+ T cells from blood. The cell subset or site label corresponds to: CD45RO-negative CD62L-positive naive CD4 T cells. CDR3 sequence: CASSPSGTGVVNGYTF. The DNA sequence follows: TGTGCCAGCAGCCCATCCGGGACAGGGGTGGTTAATGGCTACACCTTC.